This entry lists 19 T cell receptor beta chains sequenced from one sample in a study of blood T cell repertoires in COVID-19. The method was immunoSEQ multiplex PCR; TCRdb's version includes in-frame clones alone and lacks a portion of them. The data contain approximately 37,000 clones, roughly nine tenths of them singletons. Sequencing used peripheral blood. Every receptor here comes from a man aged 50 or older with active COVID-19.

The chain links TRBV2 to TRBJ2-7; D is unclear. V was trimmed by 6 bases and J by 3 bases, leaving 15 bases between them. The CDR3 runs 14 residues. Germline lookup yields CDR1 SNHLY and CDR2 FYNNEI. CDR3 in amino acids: CASRAALSLYEQYF. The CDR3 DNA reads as TGTGCCAGCAGGGCGGCTTTGTCCCTCTACGAGCAGTACTTC. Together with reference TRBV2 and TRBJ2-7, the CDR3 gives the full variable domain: EPEVTQTPSHQVTQMGQEVILRCVPISNHLYFYWYRQILGQKVEFLVSFYNNEISEKSEIFDDQFSVERPDGSNFTLKIRSTKLEDSAMYFCASRAALSLYEQYFGPGTRLTVT.

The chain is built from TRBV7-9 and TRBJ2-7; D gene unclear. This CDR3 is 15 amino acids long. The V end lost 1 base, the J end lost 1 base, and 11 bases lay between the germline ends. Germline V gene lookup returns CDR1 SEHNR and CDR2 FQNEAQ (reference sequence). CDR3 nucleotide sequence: TGTGCCAGCAGCTTAGTAATAGCTGGATCCTACGAGCAGTACTTC. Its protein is CASSLVIAGSYEQYF.

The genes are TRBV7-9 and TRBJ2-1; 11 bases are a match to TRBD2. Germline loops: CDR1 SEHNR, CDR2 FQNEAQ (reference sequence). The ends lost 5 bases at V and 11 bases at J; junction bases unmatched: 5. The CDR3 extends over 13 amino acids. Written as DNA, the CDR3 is TGTGCCAGCAGCGGGGGACTAGCGGCCCAGCAGTTCTTC. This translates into CASSGGLAAQQFF.

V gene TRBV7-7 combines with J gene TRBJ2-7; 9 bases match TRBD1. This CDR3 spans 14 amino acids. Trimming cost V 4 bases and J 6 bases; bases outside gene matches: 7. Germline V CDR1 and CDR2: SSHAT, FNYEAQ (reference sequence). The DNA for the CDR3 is TGTGCCAGCAGCTCCGGGACAGGGCCCCGCGAGCAGTACTTC. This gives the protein CASSSGTGPREQYF.

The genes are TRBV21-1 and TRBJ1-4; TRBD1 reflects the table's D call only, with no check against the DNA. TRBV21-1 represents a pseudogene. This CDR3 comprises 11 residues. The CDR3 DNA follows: TGTGCCAGCAGCCCCCAACAAGGGGGATCTTTT. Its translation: CASSPQQGGSF.

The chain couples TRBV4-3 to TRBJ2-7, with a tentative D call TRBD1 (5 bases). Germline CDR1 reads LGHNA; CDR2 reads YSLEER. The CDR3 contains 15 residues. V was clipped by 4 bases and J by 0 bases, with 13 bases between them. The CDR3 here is CASSPYWGSSYEQYF. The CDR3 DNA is TGCGCCAGCAGCCCTTATTGGGGCAGCTCCTACGAGCAGTACTTC.

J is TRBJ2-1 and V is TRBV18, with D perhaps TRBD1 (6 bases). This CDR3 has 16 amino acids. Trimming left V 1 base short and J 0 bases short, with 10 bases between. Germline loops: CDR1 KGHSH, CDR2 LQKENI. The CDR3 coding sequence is TGTGCCAGCTCACCACGGGGGCTTAGCTCCTACAATGAGCAGTTCTTC. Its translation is CASSPRGLSSYNEQFF.

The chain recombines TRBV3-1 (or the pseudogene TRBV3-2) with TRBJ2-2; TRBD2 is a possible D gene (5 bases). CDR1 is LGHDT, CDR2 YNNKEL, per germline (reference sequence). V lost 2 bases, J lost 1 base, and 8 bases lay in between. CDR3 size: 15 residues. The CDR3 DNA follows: TGTGCCAGCAGCCAAATGGGAGAGAACACCGGGGAGCTGTTTTTT. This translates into CASSQMGENTGELFF.

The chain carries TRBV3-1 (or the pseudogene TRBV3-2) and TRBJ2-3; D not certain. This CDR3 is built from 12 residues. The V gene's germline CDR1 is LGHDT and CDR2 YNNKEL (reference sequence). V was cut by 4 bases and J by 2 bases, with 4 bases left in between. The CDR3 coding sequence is TGTGCCAGCAGCCCCGTCACAGATACGCAGTATTTT. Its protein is CASSPVTDTQYF.

CDR3 bases: TGTGCCAGCACCGCAGGGGGCTCTGGGGCCAACGTCCTGACTTTC. It is translated as CASTAGGSGANVLTF. The genes are TRBV7-2 and TRBJ2-6, with TRBD1 matching 7 bases. V trimming: 7 bases; J trimming: 0 bases; junction bases outside the gene matches: 3. Germline CDR1 and CDR2: SGHTA and FQGNSA. The CDR3 length is 15 residues. The entire variable domain, with the rest obtained from reference TRBV7-2 and TRBJ2-6, is as follows: GAGVSQSPSNKVTEKGKDVELRCDPISGHTALYWYRQSLGQGLEFLIYFQGNSAPDKSGLPSDRFSAERTGGSVSTLTIQRTQQEDSAVYLCASTAGGSGANVLTFGAGSRLTVL.

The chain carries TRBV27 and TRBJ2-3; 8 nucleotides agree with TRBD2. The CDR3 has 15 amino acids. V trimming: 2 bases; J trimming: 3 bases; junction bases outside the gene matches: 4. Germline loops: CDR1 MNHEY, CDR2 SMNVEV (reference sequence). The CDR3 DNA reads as TGTGCCAGCAGTTTAACGGGCGGGAGGACAGATACGCAGTATTTT. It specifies CASSLTGGRTDTQYF.

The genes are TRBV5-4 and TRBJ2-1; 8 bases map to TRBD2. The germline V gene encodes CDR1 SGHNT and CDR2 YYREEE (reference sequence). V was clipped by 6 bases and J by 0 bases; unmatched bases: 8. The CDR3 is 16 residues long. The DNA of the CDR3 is TGTGCCAGCAATGATGTAGCGGGGAACTCCTACAATGAGCAGTTCTTC. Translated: CASNDVAGNSYNEQFF.

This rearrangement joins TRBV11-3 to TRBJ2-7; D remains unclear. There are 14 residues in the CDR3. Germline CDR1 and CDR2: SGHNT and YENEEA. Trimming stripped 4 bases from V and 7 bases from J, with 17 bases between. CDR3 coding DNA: TGTGCCAGCAGCTCATCGGGTTTCACTTGGGAGCAGTACTTC. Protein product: CASSSSGFTWEQYF.

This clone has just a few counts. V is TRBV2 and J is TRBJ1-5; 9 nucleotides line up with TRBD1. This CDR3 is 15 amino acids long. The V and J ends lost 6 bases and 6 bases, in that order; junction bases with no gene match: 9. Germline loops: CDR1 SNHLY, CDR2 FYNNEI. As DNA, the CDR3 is TGTGCCAGCAGCCCCCTGGACAGGGGTACTCAGCCCCAGCATTTT. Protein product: CASSPLDRGTQPQHF.

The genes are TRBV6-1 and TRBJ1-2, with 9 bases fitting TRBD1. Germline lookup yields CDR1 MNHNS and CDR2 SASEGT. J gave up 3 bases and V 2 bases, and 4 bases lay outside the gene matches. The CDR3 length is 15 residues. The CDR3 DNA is TGTGCCAGCAGTGAAAATACAGGGGGCGACTATGGCTACACCTTC. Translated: CASSENTGGDYGYTF.

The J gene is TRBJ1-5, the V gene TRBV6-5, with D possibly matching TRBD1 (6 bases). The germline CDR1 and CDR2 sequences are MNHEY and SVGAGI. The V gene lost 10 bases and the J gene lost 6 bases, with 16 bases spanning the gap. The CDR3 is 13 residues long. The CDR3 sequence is CATRGGNSQPQHF. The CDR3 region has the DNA TGTGCCACAAGGGGGGGGAATAGTCAGCCCCAGCATTTT.

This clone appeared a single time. The CDR3 region is CASSKGLAGPSEQYF. Written as DNA, the CDR3 is TGTGCCAGCAGCAAGGGACTAGCGGGGCCTAGCGAGCAGTACTTC. This chain joins TRBV7-9 and TRBJ2-7; 13 bases are a match to TRBD2. Trimming cost V 5 bases and J 6 bases; bases outside gene matches: 7. The CDR3 has 15 amino acids. Looked up from germline, CDR1 is SEHNR and CDR2 is FQNEAQ (reference sequence).

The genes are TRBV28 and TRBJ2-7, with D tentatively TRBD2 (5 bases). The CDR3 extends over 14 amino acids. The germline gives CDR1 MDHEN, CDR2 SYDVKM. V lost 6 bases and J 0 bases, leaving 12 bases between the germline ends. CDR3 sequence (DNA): TGTGCCAGCAGACTCTCGGGGTCCTCCTACGAGCAGTACTTC. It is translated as CASRLSGSSYEQYF.

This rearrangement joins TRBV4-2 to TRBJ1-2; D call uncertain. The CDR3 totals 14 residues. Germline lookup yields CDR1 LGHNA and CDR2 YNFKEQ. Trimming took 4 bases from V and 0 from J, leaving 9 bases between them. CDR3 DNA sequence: TGTGCCAGCAGCCGTTTTGAGGCTAACTATGGCTACACCTTC. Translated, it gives CASSRFEANYGYTF.